A selection of T cell receptor beta chains follows, all from one sample in a study of TIL therapy for anti-PD-1-resistant metastatic lung cancer. Only in-frame clones appear in the TCRdb table, and some are missing; sequencing was by immunoSEQ multiplex PCR. This table holds tens of thousands of clones, 86% found once. The material sequenced was blood, taken at baseline. Every receptor here comes from a person aged 25 to 79 with non-small cell lung cancer. Both conserved end residues are part of each CDR3. Each record gives: J gene, D gene, clone size, V gene, CDR3 DNA, CDR3 protein. A D gene is named only where the DNA matches it firmly. Expanded clones are given a class, and other clones once, few, many or no size at all.

TRBJ2-3 | - | - | TRBV27 | TGTGCCAGCAGGAACACAGATACGCAGTATTTT | CASRNTDTQYF
TRBJ2-7 | - | - | TRBV7-9 | TGTGCCAGCAGCTTCGACACAGGGCACGAGCAGTACTTC | CASSFDTGHEQYF
TRBJ2-7 | TRBD1 | - | TRBV27 | TGTGCCAGCAGTTTAACGGACAGGGGGAGAAGCTCCTACGAGCAGTACTTC | CASSLTDRGRSSYEQYF
TRBJ2-7 | - | - | TRBV6-5 | TGTGCCAGCAGCCGCCAATCCTACGAGCAGTACTTC | CASSRQSYEQYF
TRBJ2-1 | - | - | TRBV7-2 | TGTGCCAGCAGCCGTTCCACAGGGTGGAATGAGCAGTTCTTC | CASSRSTGWNEQFF
TRBJ1-6 | TRBD1 | - | TRBV19 | TGTGCCAGTAGCAAAGACAGGGAGGTATCACCCCTCCACTTT | CASSKDREVSPLHF
TRBJ2-2 | TRBD1 | few | TRBV5-1 | TGCGCCAGCAGCGGGACAGGGGACACCGGGGAGCTGTTTTTT | CASSGTGDTGELFF
TRBJ1-4 | TRBD1 | few | TRBV3-1/TRBV3-2 | TGTGCCAGCAGTCGCGGACAGGGGAATAATGAAAAACTGTTTTTT | CASSRGQGNNEKLFF
TRBJ2-3 | - | - | TRBV7-3 | TGTGCCAGCAGCTTAGGGAGAGCTAACACAGATACGCAGTATTTT | CASSLGRANTDTQYF
TRBJ1-2 | TRBD1 | - | TRBV7-3 | TGTGCCAGCAGCCCTGGACAGGACTATGGCTACACCTTC | CASSPGQDYGYTF
TRBJ1-5 | - | few | TRBV6-5 | TGTGCCAGCAGCTTAACAGGGTTAAGCAATCAGCCCCAGCATTTT | CASSLTGLSNQPQHF
TRBJ2-3 | TRBD1 | - | TRBV6-2/TRBV6-3 | TGTGCCAGCAACCCGGACAGGGGGCGTTTAGATACGCAGTATTTT | CASNPDRGRLDTQYF
TRBJ2-5 | TRBD1 | - | TRBV5-8 | TGTGCCAGCAGCTTGGGGACAGGGAGAGTCGAGACCCAGTACTTC | CASSLGTGRVETQYF
TRBJ1-2 | TRBD1 | - | TRBV27 | TGTGCCAGCAGTGGAGCGGGACAGATTGTCGGCTACACCTTC | CASSGAGQIVGYTF
TRBJ2-7 | - | - | TRBV2 | TGTGCCAGCAGTGAACGGGGCTGGGAGCAGTACTTC | CASSERGWEQYF
TRBJ1-2 | - | few | TRBV24-1 | TGTGCCACCAGTGACCACCGGGACCTCGGAGGCTACACCTTC | CATSDHRDLGGYTF
TRBJ2-3 | - | - | TRBV7-2 | TGTGCCAGCAGCCCACAGGCCCCAGGAACAGATACGCAGTATTTT | CASSPQAPGTDTQYF
TRBJ2-2 | - | - | TRBV11-2 | TGTGCCAGCAGCCCGATTAGTAAAGAACGCACCGGGGAGCTGTTTTTT | CASSPISKERTGELFF
TRBJ2-7 | - | - | TRBV7-2 | TGTGCCAGCAGCATCAGACTGCTCGGGCTAACCTACGAGCAGTACTTC | CASSIRLLGLTYEQYF
TRBJ2-3 | - | - | TRBV2 | TGTGCCAGCAGGGACACAGATACGCAGTATTTT | CASRDTDTQYF
TRBJ2-1 | - | - | TRBV4-1 | TGCGCCAGCAGCCGCCTAGATTTGGGTTTGAGCTCCTACAATGAGCAGTTCTTC | CASSRLDLGLSSYNEQFF
TRBJ2-7 | TRBD1 | once | TRBV27 | TGTGCCAGCAGGGCGATGGGGACAGGGGACCACGAGCAGTACTTC | CASRAMGTGDHEQYF
TRBJ1-6 | - | few | TRBV11-3 | TGTGCCAGCAGCTTCGATCGGATTCAACAGGTGTGGTATAATTCACCCCTCCACTTT | CASSFDRIQQVWYNSPLHF
TRBJ1-1 | - | - | TRBV11-2 | TGTGCCAGCAGCTTGTGGTATAGGGGTGAGAACACTGAAGCTTTCTTT | CASSLWYRGENTEAFF
TRBJ1-1 | - | once | TRBV27 | TGTGCCAGCAGTCTAAAAGGGGGGGTGGGCACTGAAGCTTTCTTT | CASSLKGGVGTEAFF
TRBJ1-2 | TRBD1 | - | TRBV7-9 | TGTGCCAGCAGCTTAGTGGCCGGGACAGGGTATGGCTACACCTTC | CASSLVAGTGYGYTF
TRBJ2-1 | - | - | TRBV20-1 | TGCAGTGCTAGTTGGAACCAGGGAACCTACAATGAGCAGTTCTTC | CSASWNQGTYNEQFF